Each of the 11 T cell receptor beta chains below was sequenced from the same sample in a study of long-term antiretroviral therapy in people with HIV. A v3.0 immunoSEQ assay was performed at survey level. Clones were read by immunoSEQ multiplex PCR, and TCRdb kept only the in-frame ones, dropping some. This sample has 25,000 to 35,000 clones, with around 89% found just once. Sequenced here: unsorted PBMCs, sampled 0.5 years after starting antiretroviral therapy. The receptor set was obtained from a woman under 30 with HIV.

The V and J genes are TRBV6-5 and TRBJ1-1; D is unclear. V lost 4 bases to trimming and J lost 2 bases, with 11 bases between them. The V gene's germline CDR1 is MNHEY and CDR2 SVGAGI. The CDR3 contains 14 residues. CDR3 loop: CASSSDPANTEAFF. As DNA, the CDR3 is TGTGCCAGCAGTTCTGACCCAGCAAACACTGAAGCTTTCTTT.

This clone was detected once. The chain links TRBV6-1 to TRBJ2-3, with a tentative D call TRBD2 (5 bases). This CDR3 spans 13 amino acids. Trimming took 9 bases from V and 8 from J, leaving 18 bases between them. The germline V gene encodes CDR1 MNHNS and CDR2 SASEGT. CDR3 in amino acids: CASAGPDLATQYF. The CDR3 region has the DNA TGTGCCAGTGCTGGGCCCGATCTAGCTACGCAGTATTTT.

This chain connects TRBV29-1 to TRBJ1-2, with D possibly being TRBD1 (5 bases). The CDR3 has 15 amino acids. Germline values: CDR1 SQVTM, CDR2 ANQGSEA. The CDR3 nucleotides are TGCAGTGTATTCTTAAAGACAGAGGGAATTTATGGCTACACCTTC. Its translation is CSVFLKTEGIYGYTF. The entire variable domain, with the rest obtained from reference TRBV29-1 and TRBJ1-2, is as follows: SAVISQKPSRDICQRGTSLTIQCQVDSQVTMMFWYRQQPGQSLTLIATANQGSEATYESGFVIDKFPISRPNLTFSTLTVSNMSPEDSSIYLCSVFLKTEGIYGYTFGSGTRLTVV.

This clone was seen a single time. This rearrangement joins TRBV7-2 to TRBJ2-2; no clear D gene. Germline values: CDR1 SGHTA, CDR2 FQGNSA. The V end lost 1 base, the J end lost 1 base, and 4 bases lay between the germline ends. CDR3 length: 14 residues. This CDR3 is CASSLVKNTGELFF. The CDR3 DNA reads TGTGCCAGCAGCTTAGTGAAGAACACCGGGGAGCTGTTTTTT. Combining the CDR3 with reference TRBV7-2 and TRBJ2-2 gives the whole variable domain GAGVSQSPSNKVTEKGKDVELRCDPISGHTALYWYRQSLGQGLEFLIYFQGNSAPDKSGLPSDRFSAERTGGSVSTLTIQRTQQEDSAVYLCASSLVKNTGELFFGEGSRLTVL.

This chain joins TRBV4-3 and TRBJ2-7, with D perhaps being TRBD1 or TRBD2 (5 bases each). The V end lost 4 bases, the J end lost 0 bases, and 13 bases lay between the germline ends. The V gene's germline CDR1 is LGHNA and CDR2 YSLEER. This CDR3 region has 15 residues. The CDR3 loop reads CASSPEGTGSYEQYF. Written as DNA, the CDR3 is TGCGCCAGCAGCCCAGAGGGGACGGGCTCCTACGAGCAGTACTTC.

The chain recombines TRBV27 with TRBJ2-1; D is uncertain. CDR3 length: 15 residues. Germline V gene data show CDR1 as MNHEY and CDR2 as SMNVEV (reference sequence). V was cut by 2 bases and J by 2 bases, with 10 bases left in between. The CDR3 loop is CASSLGPTAYNEQFF. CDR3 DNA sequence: TGTGCCAGCAGTTTAGGGCCCACTGCCTACAATGAGCAGTTCTTC.

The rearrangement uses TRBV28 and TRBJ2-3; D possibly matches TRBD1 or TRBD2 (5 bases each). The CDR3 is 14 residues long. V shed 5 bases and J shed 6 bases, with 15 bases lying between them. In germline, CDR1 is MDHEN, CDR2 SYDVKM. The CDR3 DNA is TGTGCCAGCAGTATTCTCGGGACGGTGGATACGCAGTATTTT. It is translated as CASSILGTVDTQYF.

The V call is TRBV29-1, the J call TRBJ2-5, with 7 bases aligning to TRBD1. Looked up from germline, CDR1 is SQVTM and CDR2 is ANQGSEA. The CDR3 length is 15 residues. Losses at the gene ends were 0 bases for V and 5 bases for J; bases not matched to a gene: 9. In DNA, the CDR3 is TGCAGCGTTGAAGAGTCGCAGGGGGTCAGGGAGACCCAGTACTTC. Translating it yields CSVEESQGVRETQYF.

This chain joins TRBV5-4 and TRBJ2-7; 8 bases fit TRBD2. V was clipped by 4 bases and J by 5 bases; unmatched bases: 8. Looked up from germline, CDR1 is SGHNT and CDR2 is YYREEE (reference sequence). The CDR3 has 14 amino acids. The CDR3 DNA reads TGTGCCAGCAGCGCCGTGAGAGCGGGAGACGAGCAGTACTTC. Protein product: CASSAVRAGDEQYF.

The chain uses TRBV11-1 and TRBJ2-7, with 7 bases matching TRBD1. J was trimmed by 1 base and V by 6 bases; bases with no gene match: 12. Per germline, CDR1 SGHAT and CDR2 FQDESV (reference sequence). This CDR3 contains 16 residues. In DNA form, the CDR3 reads TGTGCCAGCAGTCATAACCCCGGGACAGCTTCCTACGAGCAGTACTTC. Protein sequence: CASSHNPGTASYEQYF.

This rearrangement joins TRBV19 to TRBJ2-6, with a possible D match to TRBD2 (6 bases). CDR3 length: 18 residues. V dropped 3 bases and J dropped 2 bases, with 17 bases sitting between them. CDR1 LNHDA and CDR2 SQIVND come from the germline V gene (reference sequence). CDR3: CASSIGGARVTGANVLTF. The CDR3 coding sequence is TGTGCCAGTAGTATTGGAGGGGCCAGGGTGACTGGGGCCAACGTCCTGACTTTC.